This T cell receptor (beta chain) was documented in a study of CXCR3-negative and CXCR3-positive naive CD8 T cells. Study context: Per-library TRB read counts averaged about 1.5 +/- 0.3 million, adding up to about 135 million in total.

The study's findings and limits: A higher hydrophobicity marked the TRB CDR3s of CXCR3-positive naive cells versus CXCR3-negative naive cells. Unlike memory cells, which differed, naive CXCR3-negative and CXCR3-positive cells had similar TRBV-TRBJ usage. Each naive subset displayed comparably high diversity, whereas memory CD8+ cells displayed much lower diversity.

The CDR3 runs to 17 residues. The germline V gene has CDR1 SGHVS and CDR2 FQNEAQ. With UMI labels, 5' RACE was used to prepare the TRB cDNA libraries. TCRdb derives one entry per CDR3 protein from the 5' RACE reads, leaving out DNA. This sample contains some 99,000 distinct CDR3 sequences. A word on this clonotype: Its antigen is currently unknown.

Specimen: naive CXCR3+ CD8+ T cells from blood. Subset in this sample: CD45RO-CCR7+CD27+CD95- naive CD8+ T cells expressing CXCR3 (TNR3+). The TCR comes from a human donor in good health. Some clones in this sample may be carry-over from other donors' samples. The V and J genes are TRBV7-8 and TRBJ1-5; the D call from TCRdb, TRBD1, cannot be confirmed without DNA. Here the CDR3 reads CASSLGQGARGNQPQHF.